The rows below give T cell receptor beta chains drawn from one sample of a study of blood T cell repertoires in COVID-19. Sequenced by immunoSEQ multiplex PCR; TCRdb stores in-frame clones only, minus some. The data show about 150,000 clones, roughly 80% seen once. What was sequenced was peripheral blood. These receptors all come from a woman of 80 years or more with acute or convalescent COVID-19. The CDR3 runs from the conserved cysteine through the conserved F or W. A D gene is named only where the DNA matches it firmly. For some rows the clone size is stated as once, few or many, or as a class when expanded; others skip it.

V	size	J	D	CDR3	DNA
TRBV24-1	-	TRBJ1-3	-	CATRDGGKGNTIYF	TGTGCCACCAGGGATGGGGGGAAAGGAAACACCATATATTTT
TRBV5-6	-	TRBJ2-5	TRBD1	CASSRAPQGSETQYF	TGTGCCAGCAGCCGGGCCCCACAGGGGTCTGAGACCCAGTACTTC
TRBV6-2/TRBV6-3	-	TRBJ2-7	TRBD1	CASSSTGTGSYEQYF	TGTGCCAGCAGCTCCACCGGGACAGGCTCCTACGAGCAGTACTTC
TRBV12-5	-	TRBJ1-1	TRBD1	CASGSGGLITEAFF	TGTGCTAGTGGCTCAGGGGGGCTGATAACTGAAGCTTTCTTT
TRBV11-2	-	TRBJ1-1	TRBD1	CASSFGQGNMNTEAFF	TGTGCCAGCAGCTTTGGACAGGGCAACATGAACACTGAAGCTTTCTTT
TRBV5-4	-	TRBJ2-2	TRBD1	CASSAGQGATGELFF	TGTGCCAGCAGCGCGGGACAGGGTGCCACCGGGGAGCTGTTTTTT
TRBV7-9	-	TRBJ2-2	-	CASRDAGSGELFF	TGTGCCAGCAGGGACGCAGGGTCCGGGGAGCTGTTTTTT
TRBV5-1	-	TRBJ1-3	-	CASSLQTGSGNTIYF	TGCGCCAGCAGCTTGCAGACAGGCTCTGGAAACACCATATATTTT
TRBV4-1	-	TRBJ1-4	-	CASSQEGMGQANEKLFF	TGCGCCAGCAGCCAAGAAGGAATGGGACAAGCTAATGAAAAACTGTTTTTT
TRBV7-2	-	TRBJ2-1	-	CASSPDTEQFF	TGTGCCAGCAGCCCCGACACTGAGCAGTTCTTC
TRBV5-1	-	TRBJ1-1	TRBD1	CASREGTGLITEAFF	TGCGCCAGCAGGGAGGGGACAGGGTTGATCACTGAAGCTTTCTTT
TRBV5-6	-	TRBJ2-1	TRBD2	CASAPSGRTYNEQFF	TGTGCCAGCGCCCCTAGCGGCAGAACCTACAATGAGCAGTTCTTC
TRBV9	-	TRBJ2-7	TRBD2	CASSVDPSGGLSEQYF	TGTGCCAGCAGCGTAGATCCTAGCGGGGGGTTGTCCGAGCAGTACTTC
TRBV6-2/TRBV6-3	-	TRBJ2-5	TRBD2	CASSLLAGEETQYF	TGTGCCAGCAGTTTACTAGCGGGGGAAGAGACCCAGTACTTC
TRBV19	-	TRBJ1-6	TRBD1	CASSIAAGGGGSPLHF	TGTGCCAGTAGTATCGCGGCAGGGGGCGGAGGTTCACCCCTCCACTTT
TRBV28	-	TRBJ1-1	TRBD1	CASLRDRVILRGSTEAFF	TGTGCCAGCCTCCGGGACAGGGTCATCCTGCGGGGGAGCACTGAAGCTTTCTTT
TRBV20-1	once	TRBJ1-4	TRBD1	CSASEPGQANEKLFF	TGCAGTGCTAGTGAGCCGGGACAGGCTAATGAAAAACTGTTTTTT
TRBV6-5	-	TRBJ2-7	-	CASSYSRQGSSYEQYF	TGTGCCAGCAGTTACTCGAGGCAGGGGAGCTCCTACGAGCAGTACTTC